This passage covers 26 T cell receptor beta chains from one sample sequenced in a study of identical twins. TCRdb redid the calling of the 5' RACE reads with MiXCR, one entry per CDR3 protein. This sample has around 1.7 million distinct CDR3 sequences; about 30% occur once, and the top ten carry approximately 0.25%. The sequenced sample consisted of cord blood. Receptors originate from a newborn girl in good health.

This clonotype was seen a few times. The J gene is TRBJ1-5, the V gene TRBV7-2; no clear D. CDR1 and CDR2 (germline): SGHTA, FQGNSA. CDR3 length: 15 residues. Trimming stripped 1 base from V and 6 bases from J, with 13 bases between. CDR3 residues: CASSLGSSNSQPQHF. In DNA form, the CDR3 reads TGTGCCAGCAGCTTAGGCAGTTCTAATTCTCAGCCCCAGCATTTT.

The chain joins TRBV3-1 to TRBJ1-5, with D hard to call. From germline, CDR1 is LGHDT and CDR2 YNNKEL (reference sequence). Trimming took off 3 bases at V and 5 bases at J, with 8 bases between the two ends. The CDR3 length is 13 residues. CDR3 in DNA: TGTGCCAGCAGCCAGGGGTGGGATCAGCCCCAGCATTTT. This codes for CASSQGWDQPQHF.

This clonotype has a handful of counts. This chain links TRBV16 with TRBJ1-1, with D possibly TRBD1 on 6 matching bases. This CDR3 has 14 residues. V was pared by 7 bases and J by 0 bases, with 12 bases between. Germline CDR1 reads KGHSY; CDR2 reads FQNENV. CDR3 DNA: TGTGCCAGCAAAATTACAGGGTTGAACACTGAAGCTTTCTTT. Protein product: CASKITGLNTEAFF.

The chain couples TRBV7-2 to TRBJ1-2; possibly TRBD1 for D (5 bases). Trimming pared 4 bases from V and 8 bases from J, leaving 11 bases between. The length of the CDR3 is 12 residues. Germline V gives CDR1 SGHTA, CDR2 FQGNSA. CDR3 DNA sequence: TGTGCCAGCAGCTCCAGGGTGTGGGGCTACACCTTC. It specifies CASSSRVWGYTF.

This clonotype was observed a handful of times. The J gene is TRBJ2-7, the V gene TRBV27, with TRBD2 matching 7 bases. This CDR3 is 16 amino acids long. Trimming at V came to 3 bases and at J to 0 bases, leaving 8 bases not matched to a gene. CDR1 and CDR2 (germline): MNHEY, SMNVEV (reference sequence). The CDR3 bases are TGTGCCAGCAGTTTTTCTCGACTAGCCCCCTCCTACGAGCAGTACTTC. Translated, it gives CASSFSRLAPSYEQYF.

This chain connects TRBV20-1 to TRBJ1-5; D perhaps matches TRBD1 (6 bases). Germline CDR1 and CDR2: DFQATT and SNEGSKA (reference sequence). CDR3 size: 13 residues. Trimming removed 3 bases from V and 4 bases from J, with 10 bases in between. Here the CDR3 reads CSARAQGNQPQHF. CDR3 bases: TGCAGTGCTAGGGCTCAGGGGAATCAGCCCCAGCATTTT.

With regard to this clonotype: Possible read error: a much larger clone is one base away. The chain carries TRBV29-1 and TRBJ2-7, with 9 bases lining up with TRBD1. Trimming at V came to 6 bases and at J to 7 bases, leaving 10 bases not matched to a gene. The CDR3 covers 13 residues. Looked up from germline, CDR1 is SQVTM and CDR2 is ANQGSEA. In DNA, the CDR3 is TGCAGCGTGGGACAGGGTGGCTACAATGAGCAGTACTTC. Protein: CSVGQGGYNEQYF.

The chain carries TRBV2 and TRBJ2-7; D may be TRBD2 (7 bases). The V end lost 3 bases, the J end lost 7 bases, and 19 bases lay between the germline ends. Germline V lookup: CDR1 SNHLY, CDR2 FYNNEI. The CDR3 runs 15 residues. CDR3 coding DNA: TGTGCCAGCAGTGACGCGGGGGCGTCACACAATGAGCAGTACTTC. It codes for CASSDAGASHNEQYF.

In its sample, this clonotype was seen a few times. This chain links TRBV6-5 with TRBJ2-6, with TRBD1 matching 7 bases. Per germline, CDR1 MNHEY and CDR2 SVGAGI. CDR3 length: 15 residues. The trim removed 2 bases at V and 2 bases at J, leaving 0 bases unmatched. The CDR3 sequence: CASSYDRAGANVLTF. The CDR3 DNA follows: TGTGCCAGCAGTTACGACAGGGCTGGGGCCAACGTCCTGACTTTC.

This clonotype was counted a few times. The CDR3 here is CASSPGQRVGKNIQYF. The DNA of the CDR3 is TGTGCCAGCAGCCCGGGACAGCGGGTCGGCAAAAACATTCAGTACTTC. The chain has TRBV11-1 and TRBJ2-4, with D possibly being TRBD1 (7 bases). CDR1 is SGHAT, CDR2 FQDESV, per germline (reference sequence). CDR3 size: 16 residues. Trimming removed 5 bases at V and 3 bases at J, with 17 bases between. Drawing the rest from reference TRBV11-1 and TRBJ2-4, the complete variable domain is EAEVAQSPRYKITEKSQAVAFWCDPISGHATLYWYRQILGQGPELLVQFQDESVVDDSQLPKDRFSAERLKGVDSTLKIQPAELGDSAMYLCASSPGQRVGKNIQYFGAGTRLSVL.

This clonotype turned up a few times. V usage is TRBV4-2 and J usage is TRBJ1-5, with D tentatively TRBD1 (5 bases). Germline V gene lookup returns CDR1 LGHNA and CDR2 YNFKEQ. The CDR3 is 15 amino acids. V was cut by 0 bases and J by 5 bases, with 11 bases left in between. CDR3 sequence (DNA): TGTGCCAGCAGCCAAGATGGGACCGATTATCAGCCCCAGCATTTT. Amino acids: CASSQDGTDYQPQHF.

This chain links TRBV5-1 with TRBJ2-3, with D possibly called TRBD1 or TRBD2 (5 bases each). The CDR3 length is 16 residues. V lost 0 bases and J lost 0, with 11 bases in between. CDR1 and CDR2 (germline): SGHRS, YFSETQ. CDR3 sequence: CASSLGVGDSTDTQYF. Written as DNA, the CDR3 is TGCGCCAGCAGCTTGGGTGTCGGGGACAGCACAGATACGCAGTATTTT.

V is TRBV12-3 or TRBV12-4 and J is TRBJ1-5; D remains unclear. Trimming took 6 bases from V and 2 from J, leaving 20 bases between them. The CDR3 has 17 residues. The CDR3 protein is CASSIKTGGYRNQPQHF. The CDR3, as DNA: TGTGCCAGCAGCATTAAGACGGGCGGGTATCGCAATCAGCCCCAGCATTTT.

The chain combines TRBV20-1 with TRBJ2-7; D gene ambiguous. CDR3 length: 12 amino acids. The V gene's germline CDR1 is DFQATT and CDR2 SNEGSKA (reference sequence). Deletions cut 3 bases from V and 4 bases from J, with 10 bases between. The CDR3, as DNA: TGCAGTGCTAGTTCCCACTCTTACGAGCAGTACTTC. Translating it yields CSASSHSYEQYF.

This clonotype showed up many times. The chain joins TRBV20-1 to TRBJ1-2; 9 bases map to TRBD1. Germline CDR1 and CDR2: DFQATT and SNEGSKA (reference sequence). The CDR3 runs to 14 residues. The junction had 9 bases not matched to a gene; V was cut back by 1 base and J by 9 bases. The CDR3 DNA follows: TGCAGTGCTAGAGCCCGGGACAGGGAGAGTAGCTACACCTTC. This gives the protein CSARARDRESSYTF.

This clonotype turned up a few times. The chain links TRBV4-1 to TRBJ2-2; D not certain. The germline V gene has CDR1 MGHRA and CDR2 YSYEKL. The CDR3 sequence is 14 residues long. Trimming shortened V by 0 bases and J by 7 bases, and 9 bases separated the two germline ends. The CDR3 loop is CASSQDRRVGELFF. CDR3 nucleotide sequence: TGCGCCAGCAGCCAAGATCGTCGGGTCGGGGAGCTGTTTTTT.

The sample holds one count of this clonotype. The rearrangement links TRBV12-3 or TRBV12-4 to TRBJ2-3; 7 nucleotides agree with TRBD1. Trimming removed 6 bases from V and 2 bases from J; junction bases left unmatched: 11. CDR3 length: 16 residues. CDR3 bases: TGTGCCAGCAGCCTCACAGGGGCGCGACCCACAGATACGCAGTATTTT. It specifies CASSLTGARPTDTQYF.

This clonotype has at least ten counts. The V call is TRBV29-1, the J call TRBJ2-7, with a tentative D call TRBD1 (6 bases). This CDR3 has 15 residues. Germline V gene data show CDR1 as SQVTM and CDR2 as ANQGSEA. Trimming stripped 4 bases from V and 3 bases from J, with 19 bases between. As DNA, the CDR3 is TGCAGCGTTGGGCGTCGGGAAACAGGGCACTACGAGCAGTACTTC. Protein sequence: CSVGRRETGHYEQYF.

To note about this clonotype: Sequence at one end of the junction differs from germline and may be a read error. The gene calls are TRBV6-2 or TRBV6-3 and TRBJ2-1; tentative D call: TRBD2 (6 bases). Germline CDR1 is MNHEY and CDR2 is SVGEGT. The CDR3 consists of 14 residues. The CDR3 region has the DNA TGTGCCAGCAGCCTCTTTACTAGCTACGATGAGCAGTTCTTC. Protein: CASSLFTSYDEQFF.

This chain uses TRBV28 with TRBJ2-7; 8 bases map to TRBD2. Germline lookup yields CDR1 MDHEN and CDR2 SYDVKM. This CDR3 has 14 amino acids. The V segment lost 6 bases and the J segment 3 bases; nucleotides outside the gene matches: 7. CDR3 coding DNA: TGTGCCAGCAGACTCCCGGGACTAGGCTACGAGCAGTACTTC. Translated: CASRLPGLGYEQYF.

The chain employs TRBV7-3 and TRBJ2-5; a weak D match, TRBD1 (5 bases). The CDR3 loop spans 16 amino acids. Per the germline V gene, CDR1 is SGHTA and CDR2 is FQGTGA. Trimming shortened V by 1 base and J by 5 bases, and 17 bases separated the two germline ends. The CDR3 sequence is CASSLMGSFKGETQYF. CDR3 sequence (DNA): TGTGCCAGCAGCTTAATGGGCTCATTTAAGGGGGAGACCCAGTACTTC. Full variable domain (missing parts from reference TRBV7-3 and TRBJ2-5): GAGVSQTPSNKVTEKGKYVELRCDPISGHTALYWYRQSLGQGPEFLIYFQGTGAADDSGLPNDRFFAVRPEGSVSTLKIQRTERGDSAVYLCASSLMGSFKGETQYFGPGTRLLVL.

This clonotype was seen a handful of times. J is TRBJ2-7 and V is TRBV6-4; 10 nucleotides line up with TRBD1. Germline lookup yields CDR1 MRHNA and CDR2 SNTAGT. Trimming removed 6 bases from V and 2 bases from J; junction bases left unmatched: 10. The CDR3 has 16 residues. The CDR3 loop reads CASRTPDRGVPYEQYF. Here the CDR3 DNA reads TGTGCCAGCAGGACCCCGGACAGGGGGGTTCCCTACGAGCAGTACTTC.

In this sample, this clonotype turned up a few times. V gene TRBV9 combines with J gene TRBJ1-2; 9 bases agree with TRBD1. Germline V gives CDR1 SGDLS, CDR2 YYNGEE. V gave up 4 bases and J gave up 4 bases; unmatched junction bases: 14. The CDR3 consists of 17 residues. This CDR3 reads CASSLRTGASTFYGYTF. Here the CDR3 DNA reads TGTGCCAGCAGCCTTCGGACAGGGGCCAGCACTTTCTATGGCTACACCTTC.

This clonotype appeared a few times. The gene calls are TRBV13 and TRBJ2-1, with TRBD2 matching 13 bases. Germline trimming cut 5 bases from V and 0 bases from J; bases unmatched to any gene: 16. The CDR3 totals 21 residues. Germline V gives CDR1 PRHDT, CDR2 FYEKMQ (reference sequence). The CDR3 region has the DNA TGTGCCAGCAGCCAACCGGGATTGGGACTAGCGGGGTCTAGCTCCTACAATGAGCAGTTCTTC. Residues: CASSQPGLGLAGSSSYNEQFF.

This clonotype was recorded a few times. The rearrangement uses TRBV6-2 or TRBV6-3 and TRBJ2-7, with TRBD2 matching over 10 bases. The germline gives CDR1 MNHEY, CDR2 SVGEGT. The CDR3 is 14 amino acids. V dropped 7 bases and J dropped 4; count of bases not matched to a gene: 7. CDR3 coding DNA: TGTGCCAGCATCCAAACTAGCGGGGTGTACGAGCAGTACTTC. Translated, it gives CASIQTSGVYEQYF.

This clonotype was seen once. Since a much larger clone is just one base distant, this may be a read error. The CDR3 sequence: CASSWTSGTDERFF. The DNA of the CDR3 is TGTGCCAGCAGTTGGACTAGCGGGACGGATGAGCGGTTCTTC. This chain joins TRBV27 and TRBJ2-1, with TRBD2 matching 12 bases. Germline V gives CDR1 MNHEY, CDR2 SMNVEV (reference sequence). CDR3 length equals 14 residues.